This T cell receptor (beta chain) stems from a study of Graves' ophthalmopathy and Graves' hyperthyroidism (dated by TCRdb to the late 2010s). Background for the entire study: Peripheral blood was collected at initial diagnosis, before any treatment. TCR beta repertoire signatures were used to distinguish Graves' ophthalmopathy from Graves' hyperthyroidism and to predict progression to ophthalmopathy. In total, 135 blood samples were TCR-sequenced: 43 ophthalmopathy, some 75 hyperthyroidism and around 17 hyperthyroidism-to-ophthalmopathy patients. A discovery set of more than 90 patients (43 ophthalmopathy, around 57 stable hyperthyroidism) was enrolled to explore V-J signatures distinguishing ophthalmopathy from hyperthyroidism. An independent validation cohort comprised under 20 hyperthyroidism patients and 15 to 17 patients who later progressed from hyperthyroidism to ophthalmopathy. In more than 5 hyperthyroidism patients, the T-cell repertoire of thyroid tissue was compared with the T-cell repertoire of blood. Following sample collection, hyperthyroidism patients were given methimazole at a starting dose of 30 mg daily, and ophthalmopathy patients were given high-dose intravenous methylprednisolone.

Study-wide findings and limitations: No statistical method was used to predetermine the sample size, and group allocation was not hidden from the investigators. Most expanded thyroid clonotypes with frequency above 0.001 were also detected in blood, suggesting blood repertoires may reflect the thyroid immune response. In validation, the model predicted ophthalmopathy progression with about 70% sensitivity and 72.22% specificity; some 13 predicted patients were CT-confirmed with GO in a median of 6.5 months. In cross-validation, the 13-signature model distinguished ophthalmopathy from stable hyperthyroidism with 85% to 90% sensitivity and around 82% specificity, and in the test set the corresponding values were approximately 79% and 70%.

For repertoire sequencing, the TCR beta CDR3 regions were amplified from RNA transcripts. A first-round RT-PCR used HTBI primers with the Qiagen OneStep RT-PCR kit, followed by a second-round multiplex PCR, size selection and purification. Libraries were sequenced on an Illumina HiSeq2000 using paired-end 100 bp reads. The study's own analysis went as follows. SOAPnuke was used for read processing, and reads with adapters, uncalled bases, a mean Phred below 15, or no exact constant-primer or identifier match were discarded. COPE v1.2.5 was used to merge the high-quality paired reads. Each unique nucleotide sequence was treated as a clonotype, and MiTCR v1.1 was used to align the clonotypes to the IMGT TRB V, D and J references. The analysis was limited to V-J combinations with a frequency above 0.0001, which together covered 99.2% of the repertoires. For each V-J combination, a TCR clonal expansion and chaos score was defined as F50 clonal expansion divided by the chaos observed in the TCRdist matrix. Features were reduced by Welch's t-statistics and random forest to around 13 V-J combinations, which fed a naive Bayes classifier. The similarity between thyroid and blood repertoires was quantified using the Morisita-Horn index. TCRdb cleaned the public reads at Q25 with fastp, built clones with MiXCR and kept in-frame beta chains. Every CDR3 protein is listed once, alongside the most common genes and DNA of its rows. TCRdb, not the original authors, processed these V and J calls. A total of 650,000 to 900,000 distinct CDR3 sequences appear in this sample, 35% to 50% of them only once. The top ten hold 44% of the sample.

Ophthalmopathy patients were characterized by moderately to severely active disease, a Clinical Activity Score of at least 3, a NOSPECS grade of at least 4, and a disease duration under 3 months. Patients were excluded if they had other autoimmune diseases, uncontrolled infections, pregnancy or lactation. Clinical symptoms, serum thyroxine, TRAb, thyroid ultrasound and orbital computed tomography were used for diagnosis. Using Ficoll-Paque density gradient centrifugation, PBMCs were isolated from 10 ml of fresh peripheral blood. Trizol reagent was used to extract the total RNA, and its quality was then checked on an Agilent 2100 Bioanalyzer. According to the germline V gene, CDR1 reads SQVTM and CDR2 reads ANQGSEA. The CDR3 runs 13 residues from the cysteine to the phenylalanine. Only CDR3 DNA is held: 39 bases, read in frame from base 1. V is shortened by 1 base, J by 4 bases, and the region joining them spans 11 bases.

For this clonotype: Its target antigen remains unknown. The sample holds no much larger clone one base away, and base qualities are not on file.

The chain couples TRBV29-1 to TRBJ2-7; TRBD2 is possibly the D segment (6 matching bases). This sequence was found in an adult man with Graves' ophthalmopathy. Material for sequencing was peripheral blood. The CDR3 reads as follows: CSVEVGGVYEQYF. The DNA sequence reads TGCAGCGTTGAAGTGGGGGGAGTTTACGAGCAGTACTTC.